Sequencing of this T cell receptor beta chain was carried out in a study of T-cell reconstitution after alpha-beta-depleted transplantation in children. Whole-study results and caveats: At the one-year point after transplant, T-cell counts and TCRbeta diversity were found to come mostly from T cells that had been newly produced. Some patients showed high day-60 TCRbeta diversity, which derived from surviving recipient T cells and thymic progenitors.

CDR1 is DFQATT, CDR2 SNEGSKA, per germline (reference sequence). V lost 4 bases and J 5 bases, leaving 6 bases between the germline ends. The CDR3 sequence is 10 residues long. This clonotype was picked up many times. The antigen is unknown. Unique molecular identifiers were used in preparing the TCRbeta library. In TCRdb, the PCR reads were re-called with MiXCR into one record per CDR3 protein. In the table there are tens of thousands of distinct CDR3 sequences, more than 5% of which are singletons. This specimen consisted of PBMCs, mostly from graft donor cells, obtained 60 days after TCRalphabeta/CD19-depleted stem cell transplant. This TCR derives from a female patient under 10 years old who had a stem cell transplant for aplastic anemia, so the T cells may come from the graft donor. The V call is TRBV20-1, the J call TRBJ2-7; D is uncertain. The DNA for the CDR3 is TGCAGTGCTACTACGGACGAGCAGTACTTC. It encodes CSATTDEQYF.